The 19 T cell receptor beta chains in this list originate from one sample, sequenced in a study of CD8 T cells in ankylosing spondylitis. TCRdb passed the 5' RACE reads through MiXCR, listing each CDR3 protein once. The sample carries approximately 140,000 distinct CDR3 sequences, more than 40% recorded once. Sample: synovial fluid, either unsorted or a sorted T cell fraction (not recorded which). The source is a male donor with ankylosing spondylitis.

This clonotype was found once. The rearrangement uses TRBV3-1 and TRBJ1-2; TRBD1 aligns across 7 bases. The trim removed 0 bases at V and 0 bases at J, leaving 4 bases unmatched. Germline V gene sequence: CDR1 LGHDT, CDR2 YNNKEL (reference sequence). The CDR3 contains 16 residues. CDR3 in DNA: TGTGCCAGCAGCCAAGAGGGACAGCGAACTAACTATGGCTACACCTTC. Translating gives CASSQEGQRTNYGYTF.

As DNA, the CDR3 is TGTGCCAGCAGTTACCTTAGCGGGAGGGCGGTTTACGAGCAGTACTTC. This encodes CASSYLSGRAVYEQYF. The gene calls are TRBV6-5 and TRBJ2-7; TRBD2 matches 11 bases. Germline V lookup: CDR1 MNHEY, CDR2 SVGAGI. The CDR3 consists of 16 residues. V lost 2 bases to trimming and J lost 4 bases; unmatched junction nucleotides: 7.

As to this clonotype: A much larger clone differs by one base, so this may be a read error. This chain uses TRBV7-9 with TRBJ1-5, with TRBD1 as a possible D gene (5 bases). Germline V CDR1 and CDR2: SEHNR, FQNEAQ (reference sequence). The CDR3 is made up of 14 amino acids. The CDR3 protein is CSSSPMGGAQPQHF. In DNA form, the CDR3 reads TGTTCCAGCAGCCCTATGGGGGGAGCTCAGCCCCAGCATTTT.

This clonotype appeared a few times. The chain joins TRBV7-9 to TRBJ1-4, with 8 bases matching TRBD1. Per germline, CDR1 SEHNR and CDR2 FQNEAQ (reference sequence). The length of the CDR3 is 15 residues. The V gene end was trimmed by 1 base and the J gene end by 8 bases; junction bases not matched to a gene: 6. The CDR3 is CASSLVAGGQEKLFF. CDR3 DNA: TGTGCCAGCAGCTTAGTGGCAGGGGGCCAGGAAAAACTGTTTTTT.

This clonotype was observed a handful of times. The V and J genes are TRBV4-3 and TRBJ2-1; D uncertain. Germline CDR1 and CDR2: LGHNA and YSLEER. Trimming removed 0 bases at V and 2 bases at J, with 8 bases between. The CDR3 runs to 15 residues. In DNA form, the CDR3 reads TGCGCCAGCAGCCAAGAAAGTGGGACCTACAATGAGCAGTTCTTC. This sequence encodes CASSQESGTYNEQFF.

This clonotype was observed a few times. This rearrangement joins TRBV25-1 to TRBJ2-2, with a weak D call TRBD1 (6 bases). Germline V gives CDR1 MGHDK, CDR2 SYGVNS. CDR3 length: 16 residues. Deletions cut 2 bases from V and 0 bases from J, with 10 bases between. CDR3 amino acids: CASSERQDPNTGELFF. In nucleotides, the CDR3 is TGTGCCAGCAGTGAACGACAGGACCCGAACACCGGGGAGCTGTTTTTT.

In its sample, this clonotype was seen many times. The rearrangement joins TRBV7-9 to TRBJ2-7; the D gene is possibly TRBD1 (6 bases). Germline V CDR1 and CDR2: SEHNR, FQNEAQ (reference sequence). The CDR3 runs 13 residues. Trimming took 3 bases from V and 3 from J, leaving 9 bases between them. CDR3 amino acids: CASSFGDIYEQYF. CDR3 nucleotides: TGTGCCAGCAGCTTTGGGGACATCTACGAGCAGTACTTC.

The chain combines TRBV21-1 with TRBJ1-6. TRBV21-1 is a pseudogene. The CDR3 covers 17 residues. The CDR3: CASSKSEGKTRNSPLHF. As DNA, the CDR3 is TGTGCCAGCAGCAAAAGCGAAGGGAAAACGCGTAATTCACCCCTCCACTTT.

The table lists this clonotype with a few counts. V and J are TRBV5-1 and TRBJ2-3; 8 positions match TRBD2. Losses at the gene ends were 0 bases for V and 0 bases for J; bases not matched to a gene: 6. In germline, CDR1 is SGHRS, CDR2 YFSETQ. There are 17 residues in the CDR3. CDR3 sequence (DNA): TGCGCCAGCAGCTTGGGACCACAGCGGGGGAGCACAGATACGCAGTATTTT. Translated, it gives CASSLGPQRGSTDTQYF.

CDR3 coding DNA: TGCGCCAGCACCCTATCCAAGACTAGCGGAAAGGGGAGCTCCTACAATGAGCAGTTCTTC. Translation: CASTLSKTSGKGSSYNEQFF. This chain joins TRBV5-1 and TRBJ2-1; 9 bases line up with TRBD2. V shed 6 bases, J shed 0 bases, and the junction held 19 bases outside the gene matches. The CDR3 totals 20 residues. CDR1 and CDR2 (germline): SGHRS, YFSETQ.

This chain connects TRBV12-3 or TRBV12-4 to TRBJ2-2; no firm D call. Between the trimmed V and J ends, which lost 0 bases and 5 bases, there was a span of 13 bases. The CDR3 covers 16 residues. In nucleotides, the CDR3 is TGTGCCAGCAGTTTAGCGAACATATCAGGTACCGGGGAGCTGTTTTTT. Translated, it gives CASSLANISGTGELFF.

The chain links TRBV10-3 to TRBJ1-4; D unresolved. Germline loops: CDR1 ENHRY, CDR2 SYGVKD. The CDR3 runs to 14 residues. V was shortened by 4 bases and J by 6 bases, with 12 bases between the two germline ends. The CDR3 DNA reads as TGTGCCATCAGTGCCCAGGAACCCTATGAAAAACTGTTTTTT. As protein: CAISAQEPYEKLFF.

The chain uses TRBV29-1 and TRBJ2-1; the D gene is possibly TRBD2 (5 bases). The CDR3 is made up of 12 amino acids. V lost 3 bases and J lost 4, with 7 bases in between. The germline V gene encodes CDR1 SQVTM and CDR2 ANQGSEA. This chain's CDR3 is CSVEPGYNEQFF. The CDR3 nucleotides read TGCAGCGTTGAGCCGGGGTACAATGAGCAGTTCTTC.

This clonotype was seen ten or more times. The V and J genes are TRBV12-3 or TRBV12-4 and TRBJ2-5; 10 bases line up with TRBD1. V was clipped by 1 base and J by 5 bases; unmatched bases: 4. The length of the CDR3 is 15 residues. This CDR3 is CASSLGDRGTETQYF. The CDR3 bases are TGTGCCAGCAGTTTAGGGGACAGGGGTACGGAGACCCAGTACTTC.

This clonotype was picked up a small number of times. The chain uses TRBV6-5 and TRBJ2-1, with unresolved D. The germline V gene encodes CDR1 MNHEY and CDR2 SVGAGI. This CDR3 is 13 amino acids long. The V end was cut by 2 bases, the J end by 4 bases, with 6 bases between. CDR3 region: CASSYGQYNEQFF. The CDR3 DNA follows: TGTGCCAGCAGTTACGGTCAGTACAATGAGCAGTTCTTC.

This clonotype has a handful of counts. The CDR3 loop reads CASSLWWFTDTQYF. The CDR3 DNA reads TGTGCCAGCAGCTTGTGGTGGTTCACAGATACGCAGTATTTT. The gene calls are TRBV5-6 and TRBJ2-3; D ambiguous. The CDR3 has 14 amino acids. Germline V gives CDR1 SGHDT, CDR2 YYEEEE. Between the trimmed V and J ends, which lost 1 base and 2 bases, there was a span of 8 bases.

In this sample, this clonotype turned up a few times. CDR3 bases: TGCGCCAGCAGCCAAGATCTCGGTCAGGCGTTGAGCTCCTACAATGAGCAGTTCTTC. Protein: CASSQDLGQALSSYNEQFF. The V call is TRBV4-3, the J call TRBJ2-1, with D hard to call. The V gene's germline CDR1 is LGHNA and CDR2 YSLEER. The CDR3 has 19 amino acids. Trimming stripped 0 bases from V and 0 bases from J, with 18 bases between.

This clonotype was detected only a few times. CDR3 bases: TGTGCCAGCAGCTCCCCAGCTACGGGGGAAAAACTGTTTTTT. Residues: CASSSPATGEKLFF. The rearrangement joins TRBV7-2 to TRBJ1-4; D uncertain. Per germline, CDR1 SGHTA and CDR2 FQGNSA. The V end was cut by 4 bases, the J end by 8 bases, with 14 bases between. The CDR3 contains 14 residues.

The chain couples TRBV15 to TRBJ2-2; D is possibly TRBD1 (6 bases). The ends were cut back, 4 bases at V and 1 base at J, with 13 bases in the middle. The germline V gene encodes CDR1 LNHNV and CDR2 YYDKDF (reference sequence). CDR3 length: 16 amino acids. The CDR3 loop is CATSKTRGLNTGELFF. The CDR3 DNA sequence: TGTGCCACCAGCAAGACCAGGGGATTGAACACCGGGGAGCTGTTTTTT.